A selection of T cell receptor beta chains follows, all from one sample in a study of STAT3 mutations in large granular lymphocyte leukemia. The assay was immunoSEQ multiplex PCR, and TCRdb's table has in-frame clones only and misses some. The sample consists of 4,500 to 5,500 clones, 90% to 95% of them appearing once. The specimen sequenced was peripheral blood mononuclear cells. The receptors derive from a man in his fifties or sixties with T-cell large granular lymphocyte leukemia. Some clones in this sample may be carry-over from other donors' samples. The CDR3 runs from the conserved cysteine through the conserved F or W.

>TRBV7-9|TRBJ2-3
CASSLTGGRDTQYF
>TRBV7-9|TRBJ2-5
CASSSHPPSGDLETQYF
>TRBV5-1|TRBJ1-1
CASSLEGLAEAFF
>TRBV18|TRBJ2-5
CASSPRTDQETQYF
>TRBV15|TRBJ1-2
CATSSSGDGYTF
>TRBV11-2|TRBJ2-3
CASSLGAGETDTQYF
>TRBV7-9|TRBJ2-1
CASSLDPDEQFF
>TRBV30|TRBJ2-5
CAWGAAQETQYF
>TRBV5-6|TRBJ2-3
CASGRAVTDTQYF
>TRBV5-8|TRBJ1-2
CASSWAGYGYTF
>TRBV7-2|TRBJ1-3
CASSPPAGGSGNTIYF
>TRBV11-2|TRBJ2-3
CASSLDYRRGNTDTQYF
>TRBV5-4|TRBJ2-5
CASSSPSSGSPETQYF
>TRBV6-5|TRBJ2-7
CASSYGAGGYEQYF
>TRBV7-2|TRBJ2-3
CASILAGGTDTQYF
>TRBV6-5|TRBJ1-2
CASSYLGTGGYTF
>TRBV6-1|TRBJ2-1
CASILGGFLLNEQFF
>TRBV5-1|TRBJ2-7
CASSLSTSGSAEQYF
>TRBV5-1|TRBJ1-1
CASSLEQGEAFF
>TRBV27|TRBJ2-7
CASSFGGAREQYF